The rows below give T cell receptor beta chains drawn from one sample of a study of T cell changes during pregnancy in multiple sclerosis. The repertoire was sequenced with immunoSEQ multiplex PCR; TCRdb's copy has only in-frame clones and lacks some. The table shows 41,000 or so clones, with nearly 90% occurring only once. Here the sequenced sample was CD4+ T cells from peripheral blood mononuclear cells, taken in the first trimester of pregnancy. The source of these receptors is a female donor with multiple sclerosis, enrolled in a pregnancy study. Both conserved end residues are part of each CDR3. Fields, in order: clone size, V gene, J gene, D gene, CDR3 DNA, CDR3 protein. A D gene is named only where the DNA matches it firmly. Size values are once, few and many counts, or a class for expanded clones, and some rows have none.

clone_size: .; v_call: TRBV18; j_call: TRBJ2-5; d_call: .; cdr3_nt: TGTGCCAGCTCTGAAGACGAATCCCAGGCCCAGTACTTC; cdr3_aa: CASSEDESQAQYF
clone_size: once; v_call: TRBV19; j_call: TRBJ2-1; d_call: TRBD1; cdr3_nt: TGTGCCAGTAGTATGCGGACAGGAGCCTACAATGAGCAGTTCTTC; cdr3_aa: CASSMRTGAYNEQFF
clone_size: .; v_call: TRBV9; j_call: TRBJ1-2; d_call: TRBD1; cdr3_nt: TGTGCCAGCAGCGACCCGGGGACAGGGGGAGCCTATGGCTACACCTTC; cdr3_aa: CASSDPGTGGAYGYTF
clone_size: few; v_call: TRBV5-6; j_call: TRBJ2-5; d_call: TRBD2; cdr3_nt: TGTGCCAGCAGCTTGGCCGGGAGGGCCCAAGAGACCCAGTACTTC; cdr3_aa: CASSLAGRAQETQYF
clone_size: .; v_call: TRBV5-1; j_call: TRBJ2-1; d_call: TRBD2; cdr3_nt: TGCGCCAGCAGTAGATCTAGCGGAATCTCCTACAATGAGCAGTTCTTC; cdr3_aa: CASSRSSGISYNEQFF
clone_size: .; v_call: TRBV5-1; j_call: TRBJ1-2; d_call: TRBD1; cdr3_nt: TGCGCCAGCAGCAGTCAGGGGGCGGTTGGCTACACCTTC; cdr3_aa: CASSSQGAVGYTF
clone_size: .; v_call: TRBV5-1; j_call: TRBJ2-1; d_call: TRBD2; cdr3_nt: TGCGCCAGCAGCTCGAGAACTAGCGGGGGCAATGAGCAGTTCTTC; cdr3_aa: CASSSRTSGGNEQFF
clone_size: few; v_call: TRBV19; j_call: TRBJ2-7; d_call: .; cdr3_nt: TGTGCCAGTAGTATGCTGACAGGAGTCCTGGAGCAGTACTTC; cdr3_aa: CASSMLTGVLEQYF
clone_size: once; v_call: TRBV27; j_call: TRBJ2-3; d_call: .; cdr3_nt: TGTGCCAGCAGATTGTATGGCACAGATACGCAGTATTTT; cdr3_aa: CASRLYGTDTQYF
clone_size: .; v_call: TRBV28; j_call: TRBJ2-5; d_call: TRBD2; cdr3_nt: TGTGCCAGCAGTTCTCCGACTAGCGGAAGCCAAGAGACCCAGTACTTC; cdr3_aa: CASSSPTSGSQETQYF
clone_size: many; v_call: TRBV16; j_call: TRBJ2-7; d_call: TRBD1; cdr3_nt: TGTGCCAGCAGCCCCGGGACAGGGGGCAAAAACGAGCAGTACTTC; cdr3_aa: CASSPGTGGKNEQYF
clone_size: .; v_call: TRBV2; j_call: TRBJ1-2; d_call: .; cdr3_nt: TGTGCCAGCACCACTCTGCCTGCAGGGCTCTATGGCTACACCTTC; cdr3_aa: CASTTLPAGLYGYTF
clone_size: .; v_call: TRBV19; j_call: TRBJ2-2; d_call: TRBD2; cdr3_nt: TGTGCCAGTAGTCCCAGAGGAGCGGGAGTGATTGGCACCGGGGAGCTGTTTTTT; cdr3_aa: CASSPRGAGVIGTGELFF
clone_size: .; v_call: TRBV7-9; j_call: TRBJ2-5; d_call: .; cdr3_nt: TGTGCCAGCAGCTTAATCCCAGGGACCCAGTACTTC; cdr3_aa: CASSLIPGTQYF
clone_size: .; v_call: TRBV18; j_call: TRBJ2-1; d_call: TRBD2; cdr3_nt: TGTGCCAGCTCACTCTCTAGCGGGAGGACGTTCTTC; cdr3_aa: CASSLSSGRTFF
clone_size: .; v_call: TRBV6-5; j_call: TRBJ1-4; d_call: TRBD1; cdr3_nt: TGTGCCAGCAGAGGGACAGCCGGCGGAAAACTGTTTTTT; cdr3_aa: CASRGTAGGKLFF
clone_size: .; v_call: TRBV5-8; j_call: TRBJ2-7; d_call: .; cdr3_nt: TGTGCCAGCAGCTCGAAGACAGACTACGAGCAGTACTTC; cdr3_aa: CASSSKTDYEQYF
clone_size: .; v_call: TRBV2; j_call: TRBJ1-5; d_call: .; cdr3_nt: TGTGCCAGCAGTGACAAAGGGGGACACCAGCCCCAGCATTTT; cdr3_aa: CASSDKGGHQPQHF
clone_size: few; v_call: TRBV5-6; j_call: TRBJ2-3; d_call: .; cdr3_nt: TGTGCCAGCAGCTTGGCCGCAGCGATCCCCACAGATACGCAGTATTTT; cdr3_aa: CASSLAAAIPTDTQYF
clone_size: once; v_call: TRBV5-1; j_call: TRBJ2-3; d_call: TRBD1; cdr3_nt: TGCGCCAGCAGCTTACAGGGGTTCACAGATACGCAGTATTTT; cdr3_aa: CASSLQGFTDTQYF
clone_size: .; v_call: TRBV5-1; j_call: TRBJ2-1; d_call: TRBD2; cdr3_nt: TGCGCCAGCAGCTCGGGACTAGCGGGAGAGGTTAATGAGCAGTTCTTC; cdr3_aa: CASSSGLAGEVNEQFF
clone_size: .; v_call: TRBV19; j_call: TRBJ1-3; d_call: TRBD1; cdr3_nt: TGTGCCAGTAGTATGAAAGCTCCGGGACAGGGGGCAAGAGGAAACACCATATATTTT; cdr3_aa: CASSMKAPGQGARGNTIYF
clone_size: .; v_call: TRBV5-4; j_call: TRBJ1-1; d_call: .; cdr3_nt: TGTGCCAGCAGCTTGGACGGACACCAATCGAACACTGAAGCTTTCTTT; cdr3_aa: CASSLDGHQSNTEAFF
clone_size: .; v_call: TRBV18; j_call: TRBJ2-7; d_call: TRBD1; cdr3_nt: TGTGCCAGCTCACTGTTTCCCCAGGGGGCAAACTACGAGCAGTACTTC; cdr3_aa: CASSLFPQGANYEQYF
clone_size: .; v_call: TRBV5-4; j_call: TRBJ2-5; d_call: .; cdr3_nt: TGTGCCAGCAGCTTGGAATTGGGGCTTGGGACCCAGTACTTC; cdr3_aa: CASSLELGLGTQYF
clone_size: .; v_call: TRBV7-2; j_call: TRBJ1-2; d_call: .; cdr3_nt: TGTGCCAGCAGCCAGGACTCAAACTATGGCTACACCTTC; cdr3_aa: CASSQDSNYGYTF
clone_size: .; v_call: TRBV4-1; j_call: TRBJ2-2; d_call: .; cdr3_nt: TGCGCCAGCAGCCAACTGGACATCGTCGATGTGGGGGAGCTGTTTTTT; cdr3_aa: CASSQLDIVDVGELFF